Given below is one T cell receptor (beta chain) in context. The CDR3 runs 14 residues. V lost 5 bases, J lost 12 bases, and 19 bases lay in between. Germline assignment: CDR1 MNHEY and CDR2 SMNVEV (reference sequence). The sample originates from a study of blood T cell repertoires in COVID-19. The wider study: COVID-19 samples, acute and convalescent, were from the United States, Italy and Spain.

Clones were read by immunoSEQ multiplex PCR, and TCRdb kept only the in-frame ones, dropping some. The sample lists 250,000 or so clones, about 90% occurring once. The sequence was collected from a woman aged 60 to 75 with COVID-19, enrolled during active disease. Sequencing was carried out using peripheral blood. The genes are TRBV27 and TRBJ1-4; TRBD1 might be the D (5 bases). The CDR3 loop is CASSRTGGTVELFF. The CDR3 nucleotides are TGTGCCAGCAGTAGAACAGGCGGCACGGTGGAACTGTTTTTT. Filled out from reference TRBV27 and TRBJ1-4, the complete variable domain reads EAQVTQNPRYLITVTGKKLTVTCSQNMNHEYMSWYRQDPGLGLRQIYYSMNVEVTDKGDVPEGYKVSRKEKRNFPLILESPSPNQTSLYFCASSRTGGTVELFFGSGTQLSVL.